Shown below are 25 T cell receptor beta chains from a single sample sequenced in a study of blood T cell repertoires in COVID-19. Produced via immunoSEQ multiplex PCR; TCRdb's table is partial and in-frame only. Of roughly 96,000 clones listed, 81% are singletons. Source material: peripheral blood. All receptors come from a man aged 55-75 years with acute or convalescent COVID-19.

The V and J genes are TRBV10-2 and TRBJ2-5, with 10 positions matching TRBD2. CDR1 and CDR2 from the germline V gene are WSHSY and SAAADI. The junction had 7 bases not matched to a gene; V was cut back by 3 bases and J by 9 bases. The CDR3 contains 14 residues. In DNA form, the CDR3 reads TGCGCCAGCAGTGAAGGTCTAGCGGGAGTGGCCCAGTACTTC. Protein: CASSEGLAGVAQYF.

The gene calls are TRBV27 and TRBJ2-7, with 7 positions matching TRBD1. V was clipped by 6 bases and J by 7 bases; unmatched bases: 9. Germline CDR1 is MNHEY and CDR2 is SMNVEV (reference sequence). The CDR3 covers 13 residues. The CDR3 loop is CASSATTGLEQYF. CDR3 coding DNA: TGTGCCAGCAGCGCCACGACAGGGCTTGAGCAGTACTTC.

V usage is TRBV29-1 and J usage is TRBJ1-5; 7 bases line up with TRBD1. The germline gives CDR1 SQVTM, CDR2 ANQGSEA. J gave up 0 bases and V 6 bases, and 14 bases lay outside the gene matches. The CDR3 has 17 amino acids. Here the CDR3 reads CSVTQGPPGYSNQPQHF. CDR3 nucleotide sequence: TGCAGCGTCACACAGGGGCCCCCGGGATATAGCAATCAGCCCCAGCATTTT.

The rearrangement joins TRBV7-6 to TRBJ1-6; D remains ambiguous. V was trimmed by 2 bases and J by 8 bases, leaving 16 bases between them. Per the germline V gene, CDR1 is SGHVS and CDR2 is FNYEAQ. There are 16 residues in the CDR3. The CDR3 DNA sequence: TGTGCCAGCAGCTTAACTGTTTCGGGGTTTGATTCACCCCTCCACTTT. The encoded protein is CASSLTVSGFDSPLHF. Full variable domain (missing parts from reference TRBV7-6 and TRBJ1-6): GAGVSQSPRYKVTKRGQDVALRCDPISGHVSLYWYRQALGQGPEFLTYFNYEAQQDKSGLPNDRFSAERPEGSISTLTIQRTEQRDSAMYRCASSLTVSGFDSPLHFGNGTRLTVT.

This clone was seen a single time. The CDR3 spells CASSLSGTEPRRGEQFF. The CDR3 nucleotides read TGTGCCAGCAGCTTGAGTGGGACAGAACCACGCCGAGGGGAGCAGTTCTTC. This chain connects TRBV5-8 to TRBJ2-1; TRBD1 aligns across 7 bases. V gave up 1 base and J gave up 10 bases; unmatched junction bases: 17. This CDR3 has 17 residues. From germline, CDR1 is SGHTS and CDR2 YDEGEE.

The chain carries TRBV15 and TRBJ1-2; D is possibly TRBD1 (6 bases). Trimming shortened V by 0 bases and J by 4 bases, and 12 bases separated the two germline ends. Germline V gives CDR1 LNHNV, CDR2 YYDKDF (reference sequence). The CDR3 has 15 amino acids. The CDR3 sequence is CATSRDLGTIYGYTF. CDR3 coding DNA: TGTGCCACCAGCAGAGACCTTGGGACAATCTATGGCTACACCTTC.

The J gene is TRBJ2-7, the V gene TRBV19; 7 bases map to TRBD1. Unmatched junction bases numbered 8, after V lost 5 bases and J lost 7 bases. Germline-derived CDR1 and CDR2 are LNHDA and SQIVND (reference sequence). The CDR3 contains 13 residues. CDR3: CASSASTGQEQYV. CDR3 nucleotide sequence: TGTGCCAGTAGTGCATCGACAGGGCAAGAGCAGTACGTC.

The rearrangement joins TRBV3-1 (or the pseudogene TRBV3-2) to TRBJ2-1; D is uncertain. The germline gives CDR1 LGHDT, CDR2 YNNKEL (reference sequence). This CDR3 region has 12 residues. V dropped 3 bases and J dropped 4 bases, with 4 bases sitting between them. CDR3 sequence: CASSHLYNEQFF. The DNA of the CDR3 is TGTGCCAGCAGCCATCTATACAATGAGCAGTTCTTC.

J is TRBJ2-5 and V is TRBV6-6, with 9 nucleotides matching TRBD1. CDR1 is MNHNY and CDR2 is SVGAGI in the germline V gene (reference sequence). The CDR3 length is 15 residues. The V and J ends lost 2 bases and 4 bases, in that order; junction bases with no gene match: 5. The CDR3 DNA follows: TGTGCCAGCAGTTACGGGACAGGGAGTTCAGAGACCCAGTACTTC. Amino acid sequence: CASSYGTGSSETQYF.

The chain joins TRBV25-1 to TRBJ2-1; 8 bases align to TRBD2. V shed 9 bases and J 4 bases; nucleotides not matched to a gene: 8. CDR3 length: 14 amino acids. Germline values: CDR1 MGHDK, CDR2 SYGVNS. The CDR3 bases are TGTGCCAGTTGGGGTAGCGGGGCGTACAATGAGCAGTTCTTC. It translates to CASWGSGAYNEQFF.

The rearrangement links TRBV10-2 to TRBJ2-1, with D perhaps matching TRBD2 (5 bases). This CDR3 contains 13 residues. V was trimmed by 7 bases and J by 4 bases, leaving 11 bases between them. Germline assignment: CDR1 WSHSY and CDR2 SAAADI. The CDR3 reads CASTGTAYNEQFF. The CDR3 bases are TGCGCCAGCACGGGAACAGCGTACAATGAGCAGTTCTTC.

CDR3 sequence: CASSTRGNSYEQYV. The CDR3, as DNA: TGTGCCAGCAGTACCAGGGGAAATTCCTACGAGCAGTACGTC. V gene TRBV27 combines with J gene TRBJ2-7, with D possibly TRBD1 on 6 matching bases. The CDR3 contains 14 residues. V lost 5 bases to trimming and J lost 1 base, with 12 bases between them. CDR1 and CDR2 (germline): MNHEY, SMNVEV (reference sequence).

The J gene is TRBJ2-7, the V gene TRBV4-1; TRBD2 might be the D (7 bases). This CDR3 is built from 14 residues. Germline V lookup: CDR1 MGHRA, CDR2 YSYEKL. V was trimmed by 6 bases and J by 2 bases, leaving 14 bases between them. This chain's CDR3 is CASSNQGRAYEQYF. DNA for the CDR3: TGCGCCAGCAGTAATCAGGGGAGGGCCTACGAGCAGTACTTC.

The chain combines TRBV20-1 with TRBJ2-5, with no clear D. CDR3 length equals 11 residues. Germline V gene lookup returns CDR1 DFQATT and CDR2 SNEGSKA (reference sequence). The V and J ends lost 5 bases and 5 bases respectively, with 9 bases between them. CDR3 protein: CSASLVETQYF. In DNA form, the CDR3 reads TGCAGTGCTTCGTTAGTGGAGACCCAGTACTTC.

This sequence joins TRBV6-2 or TRBV6-3 and TRBJ1-3; D unclear. Germline V CDR1 and CDR2: MNHEY, SVGEGT. Trimming pared 5 bases from V and 0 bases from J, leaving 14 bases between. The CDR3 runs 16 residues. In DNA form, the CDR3 reads TGTGCCAGCAGTAGCCCCGACGGACTCTCTGGAAACACCATATATTTT. The encoded protein is CASSSPDGLSGNTIYF.

This clone appeared a few times. The chain uses TRBV5-1 and TRBJ1-2; 12 bases line up with TRBD1. This CDR3 spans 14 amino acids. V shed 4 bases and J 6 bases; nucleotides not matched to a gene: 4. In germline, CDR1 is SGHRS, CDR2 YFSETQ. The DNA of the CDR3 is TGCGCCAGCAGCCGGGACAGGGGGCGAGATGGCTACACCTTC. Its translation is CASSRDRGRDGYTF.

The chain has TRBV7-6 and TRBJ2-1, with TRBD2 matching over 10 bases. There are 16 residues in the CDR3. Germline V gene data show CDR1 as SGHVS and CDR2 as FNYEAQ. V dropped 4 bases and J dropped 6; count of bases not matched to a gene: 9. The CDR3 DNA reads as TGTGCCAGCAGCTCGACTACTAGCGGGGAAGTCAATGAGCAGTTCTTC. Its translation is CASSSTTSGEVNEQFF.

This sequence joins TRBV30 and TRBJ2-3; D remains ambiguous. Trimming shortened V by 6 bases and J by 0 bases, and 10 bases separated the two germline ends. CDR3 length equals 13 residues. Looked up from germline, CDR1 is GTSNPN and CDR2 is SVGIG (reference sequence). In nucleotides, the CDR3 is TGTGCCTGTCTTACCACTAGCACAGATACGCAGTATTTT. This gives the protein CACLTTSTDTQYF. The full variable domain, rest sourced from reference TRBV30 and TRBJ2-3, is SQTIHQWPATLVQPVGSPLSLECTVEGTSNPNLYWYRQAAGRGLQLLFYSVGIGQISSEVPQNLSASRPQDRQFILSSKKLLLSDSGFYLCACLTTSTDTQYFGPGTRLTVL.

This clone was seen more than once but under ten times. The chain couples TRBV30 to TRBJ1-2; perhaps TRBD1 as D (5 bases). V dropped 4 bases and J dropped 3 bases, with 15 bases sitting between them. The CDR3 spans 14 residues. Germline V gives CDR1 GTSNPN, CDR2 SVGIG (reference sequence). As DNA, the CDR3 is TGTGCCTGGACAACGGGGGTTTTGGACTATGGCTACACCTTC. This gives the protein CAWTTGVLDYGYTF.

In its sample, this clone was seen a few times. The chain couples TRBV4-1 to TRBJ1-6, with TRBD1 as a possible D gene (5 bases). From germline, CDR1 is MGHRA and CDR2 YSYEKL. There are 15 residues in the CDR3. Trimming took 0 bases from V and 7 from J, leaving 10 bases between them. CDR3: CASSQDLAGNSPLHF. CDR3 bases: TGCGCCAGCAGCCAAGATTTGGCAGGGAATTCACCCCTCCACTTT.

The V gene is TRBV6-1, the J gene TRBJ1-2; 8 bases are a match to TRBD1. The CDR3 spans 14 residues. Germline values: CDR1 MNHNS, CDR2 SASEGT. The J segment lost 2 bases and the V segment lost 1 base, leaving 0 bases of the junction unmatched. Here the CDR3 reads CASSEGTGNYGYTF. As DNA, the CDR3 is TGTGCCAGCAGTGAAGGGACAGGGAACTATGGCTACACCTTC.

The V and J genes are TRBV6-1 and TRBJ1-2, with 12 bases matching TRBD1. CDR1 is MNHNS, CDR2 SASEGT, per germline. The CDR3 totals 16 residues. The V and J ends lost 2 bases and 7 bases, in that order; junction bases with no gene match: 8. The CDR3 loop reads CASSEPGQGAVRGYTF. The CDR3, as DNA: TGTGCCAGCAGTGAACCGGGACAGGGGGCGGTCCGTGGCTACACCTTC.

This chain joins TRBV7-9 and TRBJ2-7; 8 bases fit TRBD1. Germline V lookup: CDR1 SEHNR, CDR2 FQNEAQ (reference sequence). The V gene end was trimmed by 9 bases and the J gene end by 0 bases; junction bases not matched to a gene: 1. CDR3 size: 12 residues. The chain's CDR3 is CARDRVSYEQYV. The CDR3 DNA sequence: TGTGCCAGGGACAGGGTCTCCTACGAGCAGTACGTC.

The chain recombines TRBV2 with TRBJ1-1; possibly TRBD1 for D (5 bases). V was trimmed by 7 bases and J by 3 bases, leaving 15 bases between them. This CDR3 has 14 residues. Germline V CDR1 and CDR2: SNHLY, FYNNEI. The CDR3 DNA sequence: TGTGCCAGCACCCGCGGGGGGATGGACACTGAAGCTTTCTTT. Amino acid sequence: CASTRGGMDTEAFF.

This sequence joins TRBV4-3 and TRBJ2-3; 9 nucleotides agree with TRBD2. Germline CDR1 is LGHNA and CDR2 is YSLEER. CDR3 length equals 17 residues. V trimming: 1 base; J trimming: 6 bases; junction bases outside the gene matches: 11. The CDR3 loop reads CASSQVRSGLAGDTQYF. DNA for the CDR3: TGCGCCAGCAGCCAAGTTAGGTCGGGACTAGCTGGGGATACGCAGTATTTT.